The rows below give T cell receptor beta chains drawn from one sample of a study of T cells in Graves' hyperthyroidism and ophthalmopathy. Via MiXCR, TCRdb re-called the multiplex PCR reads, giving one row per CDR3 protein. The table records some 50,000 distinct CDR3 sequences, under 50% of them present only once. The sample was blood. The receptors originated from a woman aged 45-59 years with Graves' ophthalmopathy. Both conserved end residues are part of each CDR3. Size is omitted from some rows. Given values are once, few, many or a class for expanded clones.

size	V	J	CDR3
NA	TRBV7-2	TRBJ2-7	CASSDRQGASEQYF
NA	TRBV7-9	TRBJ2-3	CASSPGPAYGRDTQYF
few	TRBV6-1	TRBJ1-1	CASSVPTGGGTEAFF
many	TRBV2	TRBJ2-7	CASSERRKDEQYF
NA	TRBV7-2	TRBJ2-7	CASSSRTSGVEQYF
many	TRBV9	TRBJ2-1	CASSVGGAGEQFF
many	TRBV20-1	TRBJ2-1	CSARDGGSWGNEQFF
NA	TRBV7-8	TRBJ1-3	CASSSGQGNTIYF
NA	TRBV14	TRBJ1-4	CASSQGEGPNEKLFF
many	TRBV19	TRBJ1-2	CASSSRRGDYGYTF
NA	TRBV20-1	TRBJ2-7	CSASDRGSYEQYF
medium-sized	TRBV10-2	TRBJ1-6	CASSERGVENSPLHF
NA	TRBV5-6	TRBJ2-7	CASSSGLVGYGQYF
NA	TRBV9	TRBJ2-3	CASSVNPSTDTQYF
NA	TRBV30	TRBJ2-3	CAWSQGVTDTQYF
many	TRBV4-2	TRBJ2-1	CASSQDLAGVYNEQFF
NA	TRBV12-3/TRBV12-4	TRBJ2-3	CASSLDGGDTQYF
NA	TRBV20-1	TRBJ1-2	CSAPDRGYGYTF
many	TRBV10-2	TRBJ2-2	CASSRGGDTGELFF
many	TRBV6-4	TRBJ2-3	CASSPTRGGPDTQYF
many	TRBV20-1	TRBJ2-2	CSARDTRAKRASTGELFF
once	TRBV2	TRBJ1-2	CASGEGGGAYGYTF
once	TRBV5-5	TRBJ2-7	CANSSAGQGGEQYF
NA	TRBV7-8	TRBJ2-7	CASSPTGLEQYF